This T cell receptor (beta chain) was identified in a study of T cells after yellow fever vaccination. Study observations and caveats: The secondary T-cell response peaked on day 5, not day 15, but was weaker. After the booster, about 95% of CD4 and approximately 90% of CD8 primary-response clones were re-detected.

Researchers made TCR cDNA using 5'RACE template switching, and this step added a universal primer site and UMIs. From the 5' RACE reads, TCRdb called clonotypes with MiXCR, one entry per CDR3 protein. The data hold approximately 510,000 distinct CDR3 sequences, with just over 20% observed a single time. This clonotype has a handful of counts. What it binds is unknown. The CDR3 is 14 amino acids. In germline, CDR1 is MNHNS, CDR2 SASEGT. V dropped 6 bases and J dropped 9; count of bases not matched to a gene: 14. The source is a young man who received the YFV17D yellow fever vaccine. J is TRBJ2-7 and V is TRBV6-1; 7 bases agree with TRBD2. Sequenced material: PBMCs, taken about 20 days after the first yellow fever vaccination. This CDR3 reads CASRIDRDYGWQYF. The CDR3 DNA reads as TGTGCCAGCAGGATAGACCGGGACTACGGTTGGCAGTACTTC.